This note documents a single T cell receptor beta chain sequence. Both peripheral blood and punch biopsies of lesional scalp skin were obtained from patients who had alopecia areata. The data are from a study of CD8+ T cells in alopecia areata. In the study overall: Treatment of the treated patients consisted of oral tofacitinib, 5 to 10 mg twice daily.

Trimming took 2 bases from V and 5 from J, leaving 12 bases between them. The CDR3 covers 14 residues. Per the germline V gene, CDR1 is SEHNR and CDR2 is FQNEAQ (reference sequence). Reverse transcribed after extraction, RNA yielded cDNA as the sequencing template. Assay: immunoSEQ multiplex PCR; the TCRdb copy retains only in-frame clones and omits some. Of hundreds of thousands of clones in the sample, approximately 61% were seen once. The sequence came from a human donor with alopecia areata. This specimen consisted of CD4+ T cells sorted from blood, obtained at week 0. The V gene is TRBV7-9, the J gene TRBJ2-5, with D perhaps matching TRBD1 (6 bases). The CDR3 region has the DNA TGTGCCAGCAGCTTACAACAGGGCGAGGAGACCCAGTACTTC. Its protein is CASSLQQGEETQYF.